The rows below give T cell receptor beta chains drawn from one sample of a study of shared clonotypes between healthy human individuals. The protocol was immunoSEQ multiplex PCR, while the TCRdb copy is restricted to in-frame clones and leaves out a portion. The data hold a few million clones, with around 90% observed a single time. Specimen: naive CD4+ T cells sorted from blood. Receptor source: a man between 18 and 35 years old in good health. Both conserved end residues are part of each CDR3. The D gene is left open where the match is weak. For some rows the clone size is stated as once, few or many, or as a class when expanded; others skip it.

TRBV28	.	TRBD2	TRBJ2-3	TGTGCCAGCAGTCGTTCTAGCGGGGGGATGACAGATACGCAGTATTTT	CASSRSSGGMTDTQYF
TRBV29-1	.	TRBD1	TRBJ1-2	TGCAGCGTTAGGACAGGGGGGAACTATGGCTACACCTTC	CSVRTGGNYGYTF
TRBV7-4	.	.	TRBJ1-2	TGTGCCAGCAGCTCAGGGACCGGGACCGAATTTATCCGTGGCTACACCTTC	CASSSGTGTEFIRGYTF
TRBV10-3	.	.	TRBJ2-3	TGTGCCACCCACGGAGTGGATACGCAGTATTTT	CATHGVDTQYF
TRBV19	.	.	TRBJ1-1	TGTGCCAGTAGAAGAGAGGCACGCAACGGGGAAGCTTTCTTT	CASRREARNGEAFF
TRBV2	.	.	TRBJ2-3	TGTGCCAGCGGGGGAGGGGGGGCCTACACAGATACGCAGTATTTT	CASGGGGAYTDTQYF
TRBV7-2	.	TRBD2	TRBJ2-1	TGTGCCAGCAGCTTAGTCGGGGAGGGTAAGCAGTTCTTC	CASSLVGEGKQFF
TRBV29-1	.	TRBD2	TRBJ2-7	TGCAGCGTTGAACTAGCGGGAGAACCCGGCGAGCAGTACTTC	CSVELAGEPGEQYF
TRBV5-6	.	.	TRBJ1-1	TGTGCCAGCAGCGTACTACAGGGACGGGACACTGAAGCTTTCTTT	CASSVLQGRDTEAFF
TRBV7-9	once	.	TRBJ2-5	TGTGCCAGCAGCCCCCTCGGGGACCAAGAGACCCAGTACTTC	CASSPLGDQETQYF
TRBV2	.	.	TRBJ2-5	TGTGCCAGCAGTGAACAGGTGGAGACCCAGTACTTC	CASSEQVETQYF
TRBV4-1	.	.	TRBJ2-3	TGCGCCAGCAGCCCCCCTGACAGGACAGATACGCAGTATTTT	CASSPPDRTDTQYF
TRBV28	.	TRBD2	TRBJ2-7	TGTGCCAGCAGTGCGCGACTAGCCGTTGCCTACGAGCAGTACTTC	CASSARLAVAYEQYF
TRBV28	.	.	TRBJ2-7	TGTGCCAGCAGGGTAGGCAACGGGGAGTACGAGCAGTACTTC	CASRVGNGEYEQYF
TRBV18	.	.	TRBJ2-1	TGTGCCAGCTCACCAGGTGGAACGGGACTCACTTCCAATGAGCAGTTCTTC	CASSPGGTGLTSNEQFF
TRBV5-1	.	TRBD1	TRBJ1-4	TGCGCCAGCAGCTTGTCTGGACAGGGAACTAATGAAAAACTGTTTTTT	CASSLSGQGTNEKLFF
TRBV19	.	.	TRBJ2-2	TGTGCCAGTAGACGAGGGGATTTGAACACCGGGGAGCTGTTTTTT	CASRRGDLNTGELFF
TRBV19	.	.	TRBJ1-5	TGTGCCAGTAGTATAGTAGTTTCGGGTCAGCCCCAGCATTTT	CASSIVVSGQPQHF
TRBV2	.	TRBD2	TRBJ2-3	TGTGCCAGCAGTGAGGCTAGCGGGAGGAAGACAGATACGCAGTATTTT	CASSEASGRKTDTQYF
TRBV2	.	.	TRBJ2-5	TGTGCCAGCAGTTCGGGGGTTGAGACCCAGTACTTC	CASSSGVETQYF
TRBV9	.	.	TRBJ2-7	TGTGCCAGCAGCCCCGACCCATACGACGAGCAGTACTTC	CASSPDPYDEQYF
TRBV5-4	.	TRBD1	TRBJ1-1	TGTGCCAGCAGCCAGACAGGGCGGGGGAACACTGAAGCTTTCTTT	CASSQTGRGNTEAFF
TRBV7-9	.	.	TRBJ2-7	TGTGCCAGCAGCTTCTCTACAGGCGAGCAGTACTTC	CASSFSTGEQYF
TRBV7-2	.	.	TRBJ2-2	TGTGCCAGCAGCTTAGTGGCGGGGGCCAACACCGGGGAGCTGTTTTTT	CASSLVAGANTGELFF
TRBV6-5	.	TRBD2	TRBJ2-1	TGTGCCAGCAGGAAGACTAGCGCTTCCTACAATGAGCAGTTCTTC	CASRKTSASYNEQFF
TRBV7-2	.	.	TRBJ2-6	TGTGCCAGCAGCTTAGGGCGACACACCTACTCTGGGGCCAACGTCCTGACTTTC	CASSLGRHTYSGANVLTF
TRBV5-4	.	.	TRBJ1-1	TGTGCCAGCAGCTCTCCGACGGGTACGGGCGCTGAAGCTTTCTTT	CASSSPTGTGAEAFF
TRBV18	.	.	TRBJ2-1	TGTGCCAGCTCACCTATGGCGACGGGTGGGTCCTACAATGAGCAGTTCTTC	CASSPMATGGSYNEQFF
TRBV20-1	.	.	TRBJ1-2	TGCAGTGGCGTAGGGGAGTATGGCTACACCTTC	CSGVGEYGYTF
TRBV4-3	.	TRBD2	TRBJ2-7	TGCGCCAGCAGCCAATCAGCACTAGCGGGGGACTCCTACGAGCAGTACTTC	CASSQSALAGDSYEQYF
TRBV5-1	.	.	TRBJ2-3	TGCGCCAGCAGCTCTTCGCGGCTAGCGAGCACAGATACGCAGTATTTT	CASSSSRLASTDTQYF
TRBV27	.	TRBD1	TRBJ1-1	TGTGCCAGCCGGGACAGCCTAGGTCGTACTGAAGCTTTCTTT	CASRDSLGRTEAFF
TRBV18	once	.	TRBJ2-7	TGTGCCAGCTCCCCCGGGCGCGGCTCCTACGAGCAGTACTTC	CASSPGRGSYEQYF
TRBV7-9	.	TRBD1	TRBJ1-6	TGTGCCAGCAGCGTGACCGGGACAGGTTCCTATAATTCACCCCTCCACTTT	CASSVTGTGSYNSPLHF
TRBV10-3	once	.	TRBJ2-5	TGTGCCATCAGTGAAGGTGGCAAGACCCAAGAGACCCAGTACTTC	CAISEGGKTQETQYF
TRBV2	.	.	TRBJ2-2	TGTGCCAGCAGGACAGACAATTCGGGAACCGGGGAGCTGTTTTTT	CASRTDNSGTGELFF
TRBV19	.	.	TRBJ2-2	TGTGCCAGTAGTATAGCGGTACTAGTACCCACCGGGGAGCTGTTTTTT	CASSIAVLVPTGELFF
TRBV5-1	.	TRBD2	TRBJ2-2	TGCGCCAGCAGCTTGGACCTAGCGGACACCGGGGAGCTGTTTTTT	CASSLDLADTGELFF
TRBV29-1	once	TRBD1	TRBJ2-6	TGCAGCGTCCGGACAGGGGGCGTTGGGGCCAACGTCCTGACTTTC	CSVRTGGVGANVLTF
TRBV18	.	TRBD2	TRBJ2-3	TGTGCCAGCTCACCACGGTCAGCGGGGAGCACAGATACGCAGTATTTT	CASSPRSAGSTDTQYF
TRBV10-2	.	.	TRBJ2-7	TGCGCCAGCAGCTCGTCCAGAGCGTCTGCGTACTTC	CASSSSRASAYF
TRBV9	.	.	TRBJ2-5	TGTGCCAGCAGCGGCAGAGAGACCCAGTACTTC	CASSGRETQYF
TRBV7-3	.	.	TRBJ2-3	TGTGCCAGCAGCCTTGATCCATGGGGAACGGATACGCAGTATTTT	CASSLDPWGTDTQYF
TRBV6-5	.	TRBD2	TRBJ2-1	TGTGCCAGCAGTACTGTAGCGGGAGGCTACAATGAGCAGTTCTTC	CASSTVAGGYNEQFF
TRBV11-2	.	TRBD2	TRBJ2-7	TGTGCCAGCAGCTTAGAAGGGGGTAGCGGGAGTTACGAGCAGTACTTC	CASSLEGGSGSYEQYF
TRBV7-3	.	TRBD1	TRBJ2-5	TGTGCCAGCAGCTCGACAGGGAGTAGGACCCAGTACTTC	CASSSTGSRTQYF
TRBV5-1	.	TRBD2	TRBJ2-3	TGCGCCAGCAGGGATTTGGGGGGGAGCACAGATACGCAGTATTTT	CASRDLGGSTDTQYF
TRBV7-8	.	TRBD2	TRBJ2-3	TGTGCCAGCAGCTTAGTTGGACGACTAGCGGGAGGCCTACGTGCGACAGATACGCAGTATTTT	CASSLVGRLAGGLRATDTQYF
TRBV10-3	.	.	TRBJ1-1	TGTGCCATCAGTGAGAGCGGGGGCGCTTACACTGAAGCTTTCTTT	CAISESGGAYTEAFF
TRBV18	.	.	TRBJ2-5	TGTGCCAGCTCACCCGGTTTACAAGAGACCCAGTACTTC	CASSPGLQETQYF
TRBV28	.	.	TRBJ1-2	TGTGCCAGCAGTTTTGAAGAGGCTAGAGGCTACACCTTC	CASSFEEARGYTF
TRBV5-4	.	TRBD1	TRBJ1-5	TGTGCCAGCAGCCCAGGGACAGGGGCTCAGCCCCAGCATTTT	CASSPGTGAQPQHF
TRBV4-1	.	TRBD1	TRBJ1-1	TGCGCCAGCAGCCAACTAACAGGGGCGAACACTGAAGCTTTCTTT	CASSQLTGANTEAFF
TRBV6-5	.	.	TRBJ2-2	TGTGCCAGCAGTTACAGTAGTTGGGCCGGGGAGCTGTTTTTT	CASSYSSWAGELFF
TRBV2	.	TRBD1	TRBJ1-6	TGTGCCAGCAGTGACGCGGGGACAGGGGAGAATTCACCCCTCCACTTT	CASSDAGTGENSPLHF
TRBV5-1	.	TRBD2	TRBJ2-1	TGCGCCAGCAGCTCTCTAGCGGGAGAGTCCAATGAGCAGTTCTTC	CASSSLAGESNEQFF
TRBV6-5	.	.	TRBJ2-4	TGTGCCAGCAGCCGGGGTCGAACCGCCAAAAACATTCAGTACTTC	CASSRGRTAKNIQYF
TRBV27	.	.	TRBJ2-7	TGTGCCACCGTGACACCCGCGCGGGAGCAGTACTTC	CATVTPAREQYF